One sample yielded the 20 T cell receptor beta chains listed below, sequenced in a study of blood T cell repertoires in COVID-19. Profiling relied on immunoSEQ multiplex PCR, and the TCRdb table lists in-frame clones only, not all of them. In the table there are about 18,000 clones, approximately 89% of which are singletons. Sample: PBMCs or T cells enriched from blood (not recorded which). All receptors come from a young woman who had recovered from COVID-19.

The CDR3 loop is CASSSPGTVKNIQYF. The CDR3 DNA follows: TGTGCCAGCAGTTCGCCCGGGACAGTAAAAAACATTCAGTACTTC. The chain employs TRBV27 and TRBJ2-4; TRBD1 matches at 7 bases. CDR1 MNHEY and CDR2 SMNVEV come from the germline V gene (reference sequence). Trimming at V came to 4 bases and at J to 4 bases, leaving 7 bases not matched to a gene. The CDR3 totals 15 residues.

The rearrangement joins TRBV19 to TRBJ2-1; 7 bases line up with TRBD1. Germline V lookup: CDR1 LNHDA, CDR2 SQIVND (reference sequence). Trimming cost V 3 bases and J 5 bases; bases outside gene matches: 7. The CDR3 spans 15 residues. Here the CDR3 DNA reads TGTGCCAGTAGTATTACAGGGGCCCAGGACAATGAGCAGTTCTTC. This codes for CASSITGAQDNEQFF.

This chain joins TRBV7-2 and TRBJ2-1, with TRBD2 matching 9 bases. The trim removed 3 bases at V and 2 bases at J, leaving 8 bases unmatched. Germline CDR1 reads SGHTA; CDR2 reads FQGNSA. The CDR3 is 17 residues long. The CDR3 nucleotides read TGTGCCAGCAGCTTCCTCGCGGGGGGGGACCCCTACAATGAGCAGTTCTTC. It translates to CASSFLAGGDPYNEQFF.

The V call is TRBV2, the J call TRBJ1-5; no definite D call. Looked up from germline, CDR1 is SNHLY and CDR2 is FYNNEI. This CDR3 is built from 15 residues. Between the trimmed V and J ends, which lost 6 bases and 1 base, there was a span of 13 bases. The CDR3 region is CASSKEGVSNQPQHF. In DNA, the CDR3 is TGTGCCAGCAGCAAGGAGGGTGTGAGCAATCAGCCCCAGCATTTT.

Written as DNA, the CDR3 is TGTGCCAGCAGTTTATCTGCCTACGAGCAGTACTTC. Its translation is CASSLSAYEQYF. The V and J genes are TRBV28 and TRBJ2-7; unclear D gene. This CDR3 is built from 12 residues. Looked up from germline, CDR1 is MDHEN and CDR2 is SYDVKM. The V gene lost 1 base and the J gene lost 2 bases, with 3 bases spanning the gap.

The J gene is TRBJ1-2, the V gene TRBV5-4, with 9 bases aligning to TRBD1. The germline V gene encodes CDR1 SGHNT and CDR2 YYREEE (reference sequence). J was trimmed by 6 bases and V by 2 bases; bases with no gene match: 5. The CDR3 extends over 14 amino acids. The chain's CDR3 is CASSLQGAINGYTF. DNA of the CDR3: TGTGCCAGCAGCTTACAGGGGGCCATAAATGGCTACACCTTC.

The chain employs TRBV6-2 or TRBV6-3 and TRBJ2-7; D perhaps matches TRBD2 (5 bases). The ends were cut back, 2 bases at V and 5 bases at J, with 13 bases in the middle. The CDR3 is 14 residues long. Germline V gene sequence: CDR1 MNHEY, CDR2 SVGEGT. Here the CDR3 DNA reads TGTGCCAGCAGTTACCGAGGGAAGGTAGACGAGCAGTACTTC. Translation: CASSYRGKVDEQYF.

The chain couples TRBV3-1 (or the pseudogene TRBV3-2) to TRBJ2-5; 12 nucleotides agree with TRBD2. This CDR3 has 17 residues. Germline-derived CDR1 and CDR2 are LGHDT and YNNKEL (reference sequence). The trim removed 4 bases at V and 0 bases at J, leaving 6 bases unmatched. CDR3 in DNA: TGTGCCAGCAGCCGGACTAGCGGGGCCCACTACCAAGAGACCCAGTACTTC. Its translation is CASSRTSGAHYQETQYF.

The chain carries TRBV27 and TRBJ1-2, with TRBD1 as a possible D gene (5 bases). The germline gives CDR1 MNHEY, CDR2 SMNVEV (reference sequence). The CDR3 has 14 residues. The ends were cut back, 3 bases at V and 8 bases at J, with 16 bases in the middle. The CDR3 loop reads CASSFGGGSVGYTF. DNA for the CDR3: TGTGCCAGCAGTTTTGGCGGGGGGTCTGTCGGCTACACCTTC.

The chain uses TRBV2 and TRBJ1-2; 11 bases agree with TRBD1. Trimming at V came to 6 bases and at J to 6 bases, leaving 12 bases not matched to a gene. The CDR3 extends over 16 amino acids. CDR1 is SNHLY and CDR2 is FYNNEI in the germline V gene. In DNA, the CDR3 is TGTGCCAGCAGCTACCCCGGGACAGGGGGGGCGGATGGCTACACCTTC. It translates to CASSYPGTGGADGYTF.

This chain connects TRBV7-2 to TRBJ2-1; TRBD1 matches at 9 bases. After removal of 3 bases from V and 4 bases from J, the junction contained 1 base not matched to a gene. This CDR3 region has 14 residues. Germline V gene lookup returns CDR1 SGHTA and CDR2 FQGNSA. The CDR3 spells CASSFGTGYNEQFF. CDR3 DNA sequence: TGTGCCAGCAGCTTCGGGACAGGGTACAATGAGCAGTTCTTC.

A word on this clone: Within the sample, other DNA sequences also encode this same CDR3. The rearrangement joins TRBV19 to TRBJ2-7, with D perhaps TRBD1 (7 bases). The CDR3 is made up of 14 amino acids. V was trimmed by 3 bases and J by 5 bases, leaving 14 bases between them. Germline values: CDR1 LNHDA, CDR2 SQIVND (reference sequence). CDR3 sequence (DNA): TGTGCCAGTAGTATCTCTCCAGGGGGGAACGAGCAGTACTTC. It yields the protein CASSISPGGNEQYF.

The chain combines TRBV4-1 with TRBJ1-2, with D possibly TRBD1 on 5 matching bases. The CDR3 is made up of 16 amino acids. V dropped 0 bases and J dropped 8 bases, with 19 bases sitting between them. Germline values: CDR1 MGHRA, CDR2 YSYEKL. Here the CDR3 reads CASSQDRLVNRRGYTF. In DNA form, the CDR3 reads TGCGCCAGCAGCCAAGATAGACTAGTTAACAGGAGGGGCTACACCTTC.

The chain joins TRBV6-4 to TRBJ2-3; 8 nucleotides agree with TRBD2. The germline V gene has CDR1 MRHNA and CDR2 SNTAGT. Trimming cost V 3 bases and J 4 bases; bases outside gene matches: 9. This CDR3 comprises 16 residues. In DNA, the CDR3 is TGTGCCAGCAGTGATGAACGGGGGGGCCCCGCAGATACGCAGTATTTT. Its translation is CASSDERGGPADTQYF.

As DNA, the CDR3 is TGTGCCAGCCGGTTGACAGGGGTTTTGAGGAATTCACCCCTCCACTTT. It translates to CASRLTGVLRNSPLHF. The chain combines TRBV27 with TRBJ1-6; TRBD1 matches at 8 bases. J was trimmed by 7 bases and V by 8 bases; bases with no gene match: 13. This CDR3 is 16 amino acids long. CDR1 is MNHEY and CDR2 is SMNVEV in the germline V gene (reference sequence).

This chain joins TRBV18 and TRBJ1-1; D not resolved. Germline-derived CDR1 and CDR2 are KGHSH and LQKENI. This CDR3 region has 14 residues. The V end was cut by 0 bases, the J end by 8 bases, with 13 bases between. The CDR3 DNA follows: TGTGCCAGCTCACCACCTGCACAGTTTGGAGAAGCTTTCTTT. Translation gives CASSPPAQFGEAFF.

The chain is built from TRBV28 and TRBJ1-2; a possible D gene is TRBD1 (5 bases). CDR1 and CDR2 (germline): MDHEN, SYDVKM. This CDR3 spans 16 amino acids. V lost 5 bases to trimming and J lost 0 bases, with 16 bases between them. For the CDR3, the DNA is TGTGCCAGCAGTCAGACAGCTTCCCCTACTAACTATGGCTACACCTTC. This codes for CASSQTASPTNYGYTF.

The chain recombines TRBV19 with TRBJ2-2; 7 positions agree with TRBD2. CDR1 is LNHDA, CDR2 SQIVND, per germline (reference sequence). V gave up 2 bases and J gave up 6 bases; unmatched junction bases: 3. This CDR3 region has 14 residues. The CDR3: CASSIQGGPGELFF. CDR3 nucleotide sequence: TGTGCCAGTAGTATACAGGGAGGGCCCGGGGAGCTGTTTTTT.

The V call is TRBV25-1, the J call TRBJ1-6; D possibly corresponds to TRBD1 (5 bases). The CDR3 length is 14 residues. Germline-derived CDR1 and CDR2 are MGHDK and SYGVNS. Trimming removed 2 bases at V and 9 bases at J, with 11 bases between. The CDR3 DNA reads as TGTGCCAGCAGTGAACGGGGGGAGAGTTCACCCCTCCACTTT. Translating it yields CASSERGESSPLHF.

As DNA, the CDR3 is TGTGCTAGTGGTTTGGTACATGTCCAAGAGACCCAGTACTTC. Translating it yields CASGLVHVQETQYF. The chain employs TRBV12-5 and TRBJ2-5; D is unresolved. CDR1 and CDR2 from the germline V gene are LGHNT and FRNRAP. V was shortened by 0 bases and J by 1 base, with 6 bases between the two germline ends. There are 14 residues in the CDR3.